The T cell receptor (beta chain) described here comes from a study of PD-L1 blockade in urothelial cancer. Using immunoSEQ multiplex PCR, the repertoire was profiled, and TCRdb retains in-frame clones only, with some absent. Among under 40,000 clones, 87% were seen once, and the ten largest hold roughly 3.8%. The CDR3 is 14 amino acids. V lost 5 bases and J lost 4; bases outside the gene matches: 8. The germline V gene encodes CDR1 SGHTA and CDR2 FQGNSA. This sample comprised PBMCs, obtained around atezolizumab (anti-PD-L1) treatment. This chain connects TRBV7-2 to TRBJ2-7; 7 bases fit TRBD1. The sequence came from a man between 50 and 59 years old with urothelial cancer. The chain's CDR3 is CASSPPPGQYEQYF. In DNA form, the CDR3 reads TGTGCCAGCAGCCCCCCCCCGGGACAGTACGAGCAGTACTTC.